The 28 T cell receptor beta chains below were found in one sample sequenced in a study of control samples from healthy donors and cancer patients (dated by TCRdb to 2019 to 2021). Libraries were made using the immunoSEQ multiplex PCR assay. Held by TCRdb, this immuneACCESS table contains in-frame sequences only and omits some clones. Under half of the omission traces to an unresolved V gene where checked; the cause of the rest is unknown. This sample comprises about 130,000 clones, 80% to 95% of them detected only once. The ten largest clones add up to roughly 2.6% of the sample. The specimen sequenced was blood. The receptors come from a middle-aged man in good health.

The gene calls are TRBV5-4 and TRBJ1-3, with D hard to call. The length of the CDR3 is 13 residues. V gave up 0 bases and J gave up 1 base, with 2 bases separating them. CDR1 is SGHNT, CDR2 YYREEE, per germline (reference sequence). The CDR3 region is CASSLGSGNTIYF. The CDR3 DNA follows: TGTGCCAGCAGCTTGGGTTCTGGAAACACCATATATTTT.

In this sample, this clone turned up a few times. The genes are TRBV6-1 and TRBJ2-1, with D perhaps given as TRBD1 or TRBD2 (6 bases each). The germline CDR1 and CDR2 sequences are MNHNS and SASEGT. Trimming took 1 base from V and 10 from J, leaving 17 bases between them. The CDR3 contains 15 residues. CDR3 region: CASSEDQEEGVEQFF. As DNA, the CDR3 is TGTGCCAGCAGTGAAGATCAGGAGGAGGGGGTGGAGCAGTTCTTC.

V usage is TRBV5-1 and J usage is TRBJ2-7; TRBD2 matches at 9 bases. Looked up from germline, CDR1 is SGHRS and CDR2 is YFSETQ. The CDR3 is 14 residues long. V lost 3 bases to trimming and J lost 3 bases; unmatched junction nucleotides: 4. The DNA for the CDR3 is TGCGCCAGCAGCTCCACGACTAGCGGCTACGAGCAGTACTTC. Protein product: CASSSTTSGYEQYF.

This sequence joins TRBV7-8 and TRBJ1-1; D is undetermined. Germline lookup yields CDR1 SGHVS and CDR2 FQNEAQ. The CDR3 loop spans 14 amino acids. Trimming stripped 5 bases from V and 1 base from J, with 11 bases between. DNA for the CDR3: TGTGCCAGCAGCCCCCTCGCGACGAACACTGAAGCTTTCTTT. Translated: CASSPLATNTEAFF.

The chain has TRBV10-3 and TRBJ1-1; D unclear. V was clipped by 10 bases and J by 0 bases, with 12 bases between them. Germline V gene lookup returns CDR1 ENHRY and CDR2 SYGVKD. The CDR3 covers 13 residues. CDR3 in DNA: TGTGCCACCCGGGCGGGGTTGAACACTGAAGCTTTCTTT. It encodes CATRAGLNTEAFF.

This clone was recorded once. The chain couples TRBV30 to TRBJ2-7; D is unresolved. V lost 2 bases and J 4 bases, leaving 6 bases between the germline ends. The CDR3 has 11 residues. In germline, CDR1 is GTSNPN, CDR2 SVGIG (reference sequence). The CDR3 sequence: CAWSIGYEQYF. The CDR3 DNA is TGTGCCTGGAGTATTGGTTACGAGCAGTACTTC. The full variable domain, rest sourced from reference TRBV30 and TRBJ2-7, is SQTIHQWPATLVQPVGSPLSLECTVEGTSNPNLYWYRQAAGRGLQLLFYSVGIGQISSEVPQNLSASRPQDRQFILSSKKLLLSDSGFYLCAWSIGYEQYFGPGTRLTVT.

The rearrangement links TRBV27 to TRBJ2-3; 9 nucleotides line up with TRBD1. The CDR3 length is 14 residues. Trimming removed 10 bases from V and 3 bases from J; junction bases left unmatched: 8. Germline V gene data show CDR1 as MNHEY and CDR2 as SMNVEV (reference sequence). CDR3 in amino acids: CATNRGQGTDTQYF. DNA of the CDR3: TGTGCCACGAACAGGGGACAGGGTACAGATACGCAGTATTTT.

This chain joins TRBV11-2 and TRBJ2-3; no definite D call. V shed 6 bases and J shed 1 base, with 8 bases lying between them. Germline-derived CDR1 and CDR2 are SGHAT and FQNNGV. This CDR3 contains 13 residues. The DNA of the CDR3 is TGTGCCAGCAGTTGGGCCCGCACAGATACGCAGTATTTT. It is translated as CASSWARTDTQYF.

The rearrangement links TRBV27 to TRBJ2-1; 9 bases map to TRBD1. The CDR3 sequence is 14 residues long. The V and J ends lost 8 bases and 9 bases, in that order; junction bases with no gene match: 11. Germline CDR1 reads MNHEY; CDR2 reads SMNVEV (reference sequence). The CDR3 DNA follows: TGTGCCAGCGGCAGTGCAAACAGGGGGCGTGAGCAGTTCTTC. Amino acid sequence: CASGSANRGREQFF.

Details on this clone: One end of the junction varies from germline; a read error may be responsible. The chain uses TRBV6-1 and TRBJ2-7, with 11 positions matching TRBD1. This CDR3 comprises 11 residues. From germline, CDR1 is MNHNS and CDR2 SASEGT. The CDR3 region is CASSDPDRGHF. In nucleotides, the CDR3 is TGTGCCAGCAGTGACCCGGACAGGGGGCACTTC.

Points on this clone: The sample holds other DNA sequences that translate to the same CDR3. The chain couples TRBV11-2 to TRBJ2-7, with TRBD2 matching 7 bases. With 3 bases clipped from V and 4 bases from J, the junction kept 3 bases outside the gene matches. The CDR3 covers 13 residues. Germline V gene lookup returns CDR1 SGHAT and CDR2 FQNNGV. Written as DNA, the CDR3 is TGTGCCAGCAGCTTGGGGACTACTTACGAGCAGTACTTC. Encoded protein: CASSLGTTYEQYF.

This clone was seen only once. The chain joins TRBV11-3 to TRBJ1-6; a possible D gene is TRBD1 (6 bases). V gave up 2 bases and J gave up 12 bases, with 11 bases separating them. Looked up from germline, CDR1 is SGHNT and CDR2 is YENEEA. The CDR3 has 13 residues. The CDR3 reads CASSLRGDLPLHF. As DNA, the CDR3 is TGTGCCAGCAGCTTAAGGGGGGACTTACCCCTCCACTTT.

This clone was detected once. The rearrangement joins TRBV7-3 to TRBJ2-7; D unclear. Germline V gene lookup returns CDR1 SGHTA and CDR2 FQGTGA. This CDR3 has 13 residues. V lost 4 bases and J 3 bases, leaving 10 bases between the germline ends. DNA of the CDR3: TGTGCCAGCAGCTCTCAGCCGTTCTACGAGCAGTACTTC. This translates into CASSSQPFYEQYF.

The chain has TRBV5-6 and TRBJ1-1; D is undetermined. This CDR3 contains 14 residues. Trimming removed 1 base at V and 0 bases at J, with 7 bases between. In germline, CDR1 is SGHDT, CDR2 YYEEEE. CDR3 sequence (DNA): TGTGCCAGCAGCTTGATAACTGTGAACACTGAAGCTTTCTTT. Translating it yields CASSLITVNTEAFF. The whole variable domain, remainder taken from reference TRBV5-6 and TRBJ1-1, is DAGVTQSPTHLIKTRGQQVTLRCSPKSGHDTVSWYQQALGQGPQFIFQYYEEEERQRGNFPDRFSGHQFPNYSSELNVNALLLGDSALYLCASSLITVNTEAFFGQGTRLTVV.

This sequence joins TRBV29-1 and TRBJ1-2, with D perhaps TRBD1 (6 bases). The germline V gene has CDR1 SQVTM and CDR2 ANQGSEA. The germline V and J ends were trimmed by 7 bases and 2 bases, with 11 bases remaining between them. CDR3 size: 12 residues. The CDR3 is CSADRPNYGYTF. CDR3 DNA: TGCAGCGCTGACAGGCCGAACTATGGCTACACCTTC.

The genes are TRBV6-5 and TRBJ1-2; tentative D call: TRBD1 (5 bases). This CDR3 contains 14 residues. Germline assignment: CDR1 MNHEY and CDR2 SVGAGI. Trimming removed 5 bases at V and 4 bases at J, with 14 bases between. The CDR3 sequence: CASSPGRNFYGYTF. The CDR3 region has the DNA TGTGCCAGCAGTCCAGGGCGTAATTTCTATGGCTACACCTTC.

The chain recombines TRBV7-9 with TRBJ2-3; D unclear. V shed 5 bases and J shed 1 base, with 16 bases lying between them. The CDR3 is 16 residues long. CDR1 is SEHNR, CDR2 FQNEAQ, per germline (reference sequence). The CDR3 DNA reads as TGTGCCAGCAGCCCCCCCGGCGGCCCAGGCACAGATACGCAGTATTTT. This encodes CASSPPGGPGTDTQYF.

The gene calls are TRBV20-1 and TRBJ1-1, with 7 bases aligning to TRBD1. V shed 6 bases and J 5 bases; nucleotides not matched to a gene: 3. This CDR3 is built from 11 residues. CDR1 DFQATT and CDR2 SNEGSKA come from the germline V gene (reference sequence). For the CDR3, the DNA is TGCAGTGCCAGGGACAGAACTGAAGCTTTCTTT. This gives the protein CSARDRTEAFF.

This chain joins TRBV5-1 and TRBJ1-1; D gene ambiguous. The CDR3 totals 15 residues. The V gene lost 1 base and the J gene lost 4 bases, with 14 bases spanning the gap. Germline loops: CDR1 SGHRS, CDR2 YFSETQ. CDR3 in amino acids: CASSLTGSSGTEAFF. The CDR3 nucleotides read TGCGCCAGCAGCTTGACGGGGTCGTCGGGCACTGAAGCTTTCTTT.

The chain couples TRBV6-5 to TRBJ2-4; TRBD1 agrees at 7 bases. V lost 7 bases to trimming and J lost 8 bases; unmatched junction nucleotides: 14. Germline lookup yields CDR1 MNHEY and CDR2 SVGAGI. This CDR3 contains 15 residues. The CDR3 spells CASKKVTGALDIQYF. CDR3 DNA: TGTGCCAGCAAAAAGGTAACAGGGGCTTTGGACATTCAGTACTTC.

J is TRBJ1-4 and V is TRBV19, with 7 bases fitting TRBD1. Losses at the gene ends were 3 bases for V and 5 bases for J; bases not matched to a gene: 6. The germline gives CDR1 LNHDA, CDR2 SQIVND (reference sequence). The CDR3 is 15 residues long. The CDR3 loop is CASSIDRVSNEKLFF. DNA for the CDR3: TGTGCCAGTAGTATCGACAGGGTTTCGAATGAAAAACTGTTTTTT.

The V gene is TRBV20-1, the J gene TRBJ1-2, with no clear D. From germline, CDR1 is DFQATT and CDR2 SNEGSKA (reference sequence). The CDR3 totals 12 residues. Trimming stripped 3 bases from V and 4 bases from J, with 9 bases between. The CDR3 region has the DNA TGCAGTGCTAGTGAGGCTGTCTATGGCTACACCTTC. It yields the protein CSASEAVYGYTF.

Only one count was recorded for this clone. The chain recombines TRBV6-5 with TRBJ2-7; D possibly uses TRBD1 or TRBD2 (7 bases each). The CDR3 loop spans 14 amino acids. V shed 2 bases and J shed 6 bases, with 14 bases lying between them. CDR1 and CDR2 (germline): MNHEY, SVGAGI. The CDR3 protein is CASSYRTGEGEQYF. The CDR3 DNA reads TGTGCCAGCAGTTACCGAACAGGGGAGGGCGAGCAGTACTTC.

This clone was found once. The V and J genes are TRBV18 and TRBJ1-1, with 8 bases matching TRBD1. Losses at the gene ends were 1 base for V and 4 bases for J; bases not matched to a gene: 8. CDR3 size: 16 residues. Per the germline V gene, CDR1 is KGHSH and CDR2 is LQKENI. CDR3 residues: CASSPQTGVGGTEAFF. CDR3 nucleotides: TGTGCCAGCTCACCACAGACAGGGGTTGGAGGCACTGAAGCTTTCTTT.

The chain couples TRBV6-5 to TRBJ2-1, with 9 bases that match TRBD1. Germline-derived CDR1 and CDR2 are MNHEY and SVGAGI. This CDR3 has 14 amino acids. V lost 6 bases, J lost 4 bases, and 4 bases stayed unmatched. CDR3 sequence reads: CASRTGQGYNEQFF. The CDR3 DNA is TGTGCCAGCAGGACGGGACAGGGATACAATGAGCAGTTCTTC.

V and J are TRBV6-5 and TRBJ1-5; D unclear. Trimming removed 2 bases at V and 5 bases at J, with 13 bases between. The CDR3 is 15 amino acids. Germline CDR1 and CDR2: MNHEY and SVGAGI. For the CDR3, the DNA is TGTGCCAGCAGTTACGATGGATCCACTGATCAGCCCCAGCATTTT. This translates into CASSYDGSTDQPQHF.

The genes are TRBV5-4 and TRBJ1-3; 7 positions agree with TRBD1. The CDR3 spans 13 residues. CDR1 SGHNT and CDR2 YYREEE come from the germline V gene (reference sequence). The junction had 2 bases not matched to a gene; V was cut back by 3 bases and J by 5 bases. In DNA, the CDR3 is TGTGCCAGCAGCTGGGACAGTCGAAACACCATATATTTT. Protein sequence: CASSWDSRNTIYF.

Remarks on this clone: The junction shows a germline mismatch at one end, possibly a read error. The V and J genes are TRBV7-7 and TRBJ2-2, with 10 bases fitting TRBD1. Germline CDR1 is SSHAT and CDR2 is FNYEAQ (reference sequence). This CDR3 comprises 16 residues. Here the CDR3 reads CASSRGQGANTGELFF. The CDR3, as DNA: TGTGCTAGCAGCCGCGGACAGGGGGCGAACACCGGGGAGCTGTTTTTT. Together with reference TRBV7-7 and TRBJ2-2, the CDR3 gives the full variable domain: GAGVSQSPRYKVTKRGQDVTLRCDPISSHATLYWYQQALGQGPEFLTYFNYEAQPDKSGLPSDRFSAERPEGSISTLTIQRTEQRDSAMYRCASSRGQGANTGELFFGEGSRLTVL.